This paragraph covers one T cell receptor (beta chain) sequence. Profiling relied on immunoSEQ multiplex PCR, and the TCRdb table lists in-frame clones only, not all of them. The sample lists around 420,000 clones, 88% seen once, with roughly 2% in the top ten. Recruits, aged roughly 18 to 89 years, lived in 25 or so US areas. V gave up 6 bases and J gave up 3 bases; unmatched junction bases: 6. CDR1 SNHLY and CDR2 FYNNEI come from the germline V gene. CDR3 length: 15 amino acids. The data stem from a study of blood T cell repertoires in COVID-19. On the study more broadly: Material from acute and convalescent COVID-19 was sourced from the United States, Italy and Spain. T cells, B-cell-depleted T cells, or PBMCs supplied cDNA or gDNA.

The chain is built from TRBV2 and TRBJ2-3; 10 bases are a match to TRBD1. Sequencing input: PBMCs or T cells enriched from blood (not recorded which). The origin of this receptor is a woman aged 40 to 50 with acute COVID-19. CDR3 residues: CASRADRGQTDTQYF. Written as DNA, the CDR3 is TGTGCCAGCAGGGCAGACAGGGGGCAGACAGATACGCAGTATTTT.